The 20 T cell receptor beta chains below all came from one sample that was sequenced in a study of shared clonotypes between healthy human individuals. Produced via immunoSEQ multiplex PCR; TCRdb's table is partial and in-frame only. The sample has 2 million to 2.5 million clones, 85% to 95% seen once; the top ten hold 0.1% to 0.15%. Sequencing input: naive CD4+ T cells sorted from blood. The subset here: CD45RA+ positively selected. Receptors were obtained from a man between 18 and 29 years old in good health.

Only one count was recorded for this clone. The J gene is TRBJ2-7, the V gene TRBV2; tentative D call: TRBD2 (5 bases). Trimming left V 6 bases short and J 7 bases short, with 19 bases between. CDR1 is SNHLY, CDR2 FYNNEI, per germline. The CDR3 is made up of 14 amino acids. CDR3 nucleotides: TGTGCCAGCAGACGCCTACGGAATGGGGAGGAGCAGTACTTC. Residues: CASRRLRNGEEQYF.

The CDR3 DNA reads TGTGCCAGCAGTCAAGACCCGGCTTATGGCTACACCTTC. Protein: CASSQDPAYGYTF. V and J are TRBV27 and TRBJ1-2; D unresolved. CDR1 is MNHEY, CDR2 SMNVEV, per germline (reference sequence). The ends were cut back, 5 bases at V and 5 bases at J, with 12 bases in the middle. The CDR3 spans 13 residues.

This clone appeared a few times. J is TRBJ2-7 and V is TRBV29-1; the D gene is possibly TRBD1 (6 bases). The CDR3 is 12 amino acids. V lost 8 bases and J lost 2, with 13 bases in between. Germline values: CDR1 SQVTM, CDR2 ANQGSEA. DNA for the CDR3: TGCAGCATCAGGGGCACAACCTACGAGCAGTACTTC. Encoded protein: CSIRGTTYEQYF.

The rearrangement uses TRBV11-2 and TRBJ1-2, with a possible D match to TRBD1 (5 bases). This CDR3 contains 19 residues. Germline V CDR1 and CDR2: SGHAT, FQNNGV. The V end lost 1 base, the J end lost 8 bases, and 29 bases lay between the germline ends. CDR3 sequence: CASSLGAADSRVASGGYTF. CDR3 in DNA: TGTGCCAGCAGCTTAGGCGCAGCGGACTCCAGGGTTGCGTCCGGCGGCTACACCTTC.

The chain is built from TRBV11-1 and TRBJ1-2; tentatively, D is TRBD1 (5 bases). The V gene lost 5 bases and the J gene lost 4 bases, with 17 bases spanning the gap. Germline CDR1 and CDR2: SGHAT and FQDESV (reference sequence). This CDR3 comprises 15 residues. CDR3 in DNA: TGTGCCAGCAGCCAACTCGAGGGGAGCAGCTATGGCTACACCTTC. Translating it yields CASSQLEGSSYGYTF.

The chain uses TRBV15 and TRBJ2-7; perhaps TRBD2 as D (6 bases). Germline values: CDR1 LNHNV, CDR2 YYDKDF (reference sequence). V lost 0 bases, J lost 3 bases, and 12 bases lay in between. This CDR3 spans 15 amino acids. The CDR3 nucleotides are TGTGCCACCAGCAGAGATGGAGGGGCCTTCTACGAGCAGTACTTC. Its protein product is CATSRDGGAFYEQYF.

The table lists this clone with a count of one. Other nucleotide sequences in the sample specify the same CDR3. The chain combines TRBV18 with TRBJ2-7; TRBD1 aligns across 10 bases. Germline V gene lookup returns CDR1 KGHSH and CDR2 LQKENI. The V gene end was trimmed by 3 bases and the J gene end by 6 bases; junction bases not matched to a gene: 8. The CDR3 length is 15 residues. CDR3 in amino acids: CASSPPGQGSGEQYF. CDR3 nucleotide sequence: TGTGCCAGCTCACCCCCGGGACAGGGGAGTGGCGAGCAGTACTTC. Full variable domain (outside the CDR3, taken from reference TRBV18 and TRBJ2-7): NAGVMQNPRHLVRRRGQEARLRCSPMKGHSHVYWYRQLPEEGLKFMVYLQKENIIDESGMPKERFSAEFPKEGPSILRIQQVVRGDSAAYFCASSPPGQGSGEQYFGPGTRLTVT.

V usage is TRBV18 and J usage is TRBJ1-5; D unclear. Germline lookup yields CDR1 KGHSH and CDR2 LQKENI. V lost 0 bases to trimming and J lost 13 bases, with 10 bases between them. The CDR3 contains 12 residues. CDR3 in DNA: TGTGCCAGCTCACCACCGAGCCAGGATCAGCATTTT. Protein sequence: CASSPPSQDQHF.

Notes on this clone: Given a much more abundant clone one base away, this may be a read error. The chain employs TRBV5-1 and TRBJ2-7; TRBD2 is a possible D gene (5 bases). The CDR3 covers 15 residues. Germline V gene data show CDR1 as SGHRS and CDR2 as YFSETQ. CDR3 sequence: CASSSLRDSSHEQCF. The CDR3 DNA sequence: TGCGCCAGCAGCTCCCTGAGGGATAGCTCCCACGAGCAGTGCTTC.

CDR3 loop: CASSVGREGYNEQFF. The CDR3 nucleotides read TGTGCCAGCAGCGTAGGCAGGGAGGGCTACAATGAGCAGTTCTTC. The chain links TRBV9 to TRBJ2-1; TRBD2 aligns across 7 bases. Germline values: CDR1 SGDLS, CDR2 YYNGEE. The CDR3 covers 15 residues. Losses at the gene ends were 0 bases for V and 3 bases for J; bases not matched to a gene: 3.

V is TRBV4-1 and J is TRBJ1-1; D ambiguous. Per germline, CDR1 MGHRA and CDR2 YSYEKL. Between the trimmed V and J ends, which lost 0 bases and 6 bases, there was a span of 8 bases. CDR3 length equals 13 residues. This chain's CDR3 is CASSQDTTPEAFF. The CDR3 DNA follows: TGCGCCAGCAGCCAAGATACGACCCCTGAAGCTTTCTTT.

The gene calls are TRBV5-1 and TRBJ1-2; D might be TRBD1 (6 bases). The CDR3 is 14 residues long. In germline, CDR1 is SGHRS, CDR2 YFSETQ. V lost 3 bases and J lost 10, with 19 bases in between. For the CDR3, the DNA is TGCGCCAGCAGCTCTTTAATGGGACAAGATCACTACACCTTC. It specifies CASSSLMGQDHYTF.

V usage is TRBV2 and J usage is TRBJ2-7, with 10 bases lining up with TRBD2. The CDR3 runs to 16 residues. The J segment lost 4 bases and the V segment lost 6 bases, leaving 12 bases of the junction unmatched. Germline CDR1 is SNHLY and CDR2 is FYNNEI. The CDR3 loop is CASRNLAGGLSYEQYF. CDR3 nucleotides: TGTGCCAGCAGAAATTTAGCGGGGGGACTTTCTTACGAGCAGTACTTC.

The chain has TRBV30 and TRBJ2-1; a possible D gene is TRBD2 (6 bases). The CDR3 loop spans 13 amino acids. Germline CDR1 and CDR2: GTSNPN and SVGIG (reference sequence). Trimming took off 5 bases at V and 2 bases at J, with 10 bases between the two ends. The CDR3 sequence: CAWGGTPYNEQFF. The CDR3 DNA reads TGTGCCTGGGGAGGGACCCCCTACAATGAGCAGTTCTTC.

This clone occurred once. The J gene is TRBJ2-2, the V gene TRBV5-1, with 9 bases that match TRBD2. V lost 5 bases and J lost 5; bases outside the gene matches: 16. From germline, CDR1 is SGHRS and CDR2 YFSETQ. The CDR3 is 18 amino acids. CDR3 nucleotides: TGCGCCAGCAGTTCTGACCCGGGACTAGCAGGGGTGACCGGGGAGCTGTTTTTT. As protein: CASSSDPGLAGVTGELFF.

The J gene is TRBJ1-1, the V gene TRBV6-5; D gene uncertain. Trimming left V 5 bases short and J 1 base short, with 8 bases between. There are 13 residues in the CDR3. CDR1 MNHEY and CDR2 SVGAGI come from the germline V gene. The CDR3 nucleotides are TGTGCCAGCAGTCCCGTTGGGAACACTGAAGCTTTCTTT. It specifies CASSPVGNTEAFF.

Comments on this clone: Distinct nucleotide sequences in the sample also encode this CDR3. CDR3: CASSLSQETQYF. Here the CDR3 DNA reads TGCGCCAGCAGCCTTTCCCAAGAGACCCAGTACTTC. This chain uses TRBV5-1 with TRBJ2-5; D ambiguous. This CDR3 region has 12 residues. V was trimmed by 4 bases and J by 1 base, leaving 5 bases between them. Germline lookup yields CDR1 SGHRS and CDR2 YFSETQ.

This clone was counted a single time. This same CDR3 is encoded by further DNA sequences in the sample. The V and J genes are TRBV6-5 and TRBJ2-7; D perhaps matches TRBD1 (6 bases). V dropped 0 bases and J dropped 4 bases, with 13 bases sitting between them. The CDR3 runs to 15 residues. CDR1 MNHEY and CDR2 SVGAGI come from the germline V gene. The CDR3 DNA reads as TGTGCCAGCAGTTACTCGTTAGGGGGAGCATACGAGCAGTACTTC. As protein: CASSYSLGGAYEQYF.

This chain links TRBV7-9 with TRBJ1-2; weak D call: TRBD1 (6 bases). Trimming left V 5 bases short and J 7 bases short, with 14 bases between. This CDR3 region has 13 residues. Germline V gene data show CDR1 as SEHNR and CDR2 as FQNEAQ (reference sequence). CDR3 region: CASSPAGALGYTF. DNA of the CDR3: TGTGCCAGCAGCCCGGCAGGGGCGCTTGGCTACACCTTC.

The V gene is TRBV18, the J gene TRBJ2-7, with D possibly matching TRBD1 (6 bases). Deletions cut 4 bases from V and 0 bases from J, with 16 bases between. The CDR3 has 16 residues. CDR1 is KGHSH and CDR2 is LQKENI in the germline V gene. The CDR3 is CASSRTPQGNSYEQYF. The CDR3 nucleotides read TGTGCCAGCTCACGTACTCCACAGGGCAACTCCTACGAGCAGTACTTC.